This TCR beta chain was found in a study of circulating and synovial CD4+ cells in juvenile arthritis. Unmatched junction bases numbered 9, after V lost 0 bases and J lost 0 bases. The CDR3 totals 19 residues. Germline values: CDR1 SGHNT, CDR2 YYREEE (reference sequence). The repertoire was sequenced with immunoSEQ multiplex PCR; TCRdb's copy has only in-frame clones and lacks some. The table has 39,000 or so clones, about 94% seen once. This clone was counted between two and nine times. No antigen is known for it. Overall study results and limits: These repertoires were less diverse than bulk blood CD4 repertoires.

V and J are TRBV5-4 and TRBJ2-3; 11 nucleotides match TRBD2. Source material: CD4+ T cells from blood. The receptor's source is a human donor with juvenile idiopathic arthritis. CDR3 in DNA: TGTGCCAGCAGCTTGGAAGCCTTAGCGGGGGGGTACAGCACAGATACGCAGTATTTT. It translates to CASSLEALAGGYSTDTQYF. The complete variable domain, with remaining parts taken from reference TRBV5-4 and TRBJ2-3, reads ETGVTQSPTHLIKTRGQQVTLRCSSQSGHNTVSWYQQALGQGPQFIFQYYREEENGRGNFPPRFSGLQFPNYSSELNVNALELDDSALYLCASSLEALAGGYSTDTQYFGPGTRLTVL.